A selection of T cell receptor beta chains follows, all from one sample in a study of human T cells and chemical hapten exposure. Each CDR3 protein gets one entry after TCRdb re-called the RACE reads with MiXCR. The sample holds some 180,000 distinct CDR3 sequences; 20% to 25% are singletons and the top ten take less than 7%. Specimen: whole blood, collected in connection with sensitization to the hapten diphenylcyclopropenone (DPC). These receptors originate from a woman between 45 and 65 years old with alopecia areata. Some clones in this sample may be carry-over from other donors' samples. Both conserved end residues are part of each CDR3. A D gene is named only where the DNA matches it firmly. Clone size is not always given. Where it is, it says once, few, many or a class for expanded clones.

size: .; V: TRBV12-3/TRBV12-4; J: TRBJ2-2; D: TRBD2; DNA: TGTGCCACCAGCGGGAGGGCCCCCGGGGAGCTGTTTTTT; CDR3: CATSGRAPGELFF
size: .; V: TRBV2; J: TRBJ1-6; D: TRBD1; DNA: TGTGCCAGCAGTGTGTGGTCAGGGGGAAGCTCCTATAATTCACCCCTCCACTTT; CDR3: CASSVWSGGSSYNSPLHF
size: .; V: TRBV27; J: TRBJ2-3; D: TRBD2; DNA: TGTGCCAGCAGTCCGGGGGGGCCAGATACGCAGTATTTT; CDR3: CASSPGGPDTQYF
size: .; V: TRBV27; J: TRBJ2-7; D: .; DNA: TGTGCCAGCAGAAACATCCGGGGAAACTACGAGCAGTACTTC; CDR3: CASRNIRGNYEQYF
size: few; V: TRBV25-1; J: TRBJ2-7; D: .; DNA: TGTGCCTGCCAGAGGGGAACCGAGCAGTACTTC; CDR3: CACQRGTEQYF
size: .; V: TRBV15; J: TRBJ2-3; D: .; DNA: TGTGCCACCAGCAGAGACGAGGGGTTTAGCACAGATACGCAGTATTTT; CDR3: CATSRDEGFSTDTQYF
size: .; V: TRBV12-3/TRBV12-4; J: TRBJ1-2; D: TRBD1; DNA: TGTGCCAGCAGTTTAGCGCTAGGGGGCGGTTATGGCTACACCTTC; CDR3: CASSLALGGGYGYTF
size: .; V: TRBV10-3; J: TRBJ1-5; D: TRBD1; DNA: TGTGCCATCAGTGAGTCCGCCCCGGGACAGGGATATCAGCCCCAGCATTTT; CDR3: CAISESAPGQGYQPQHF
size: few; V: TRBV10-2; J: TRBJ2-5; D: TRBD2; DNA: TGCGCCAGCCATGGGAGGGCCGGAGAGACCCAGTACTTC; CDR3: CASHGRAGETQYF
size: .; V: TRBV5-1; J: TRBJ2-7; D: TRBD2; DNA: TGCGCCAGCAGCTTGCGAGCGGGAGAGGGGGGCGAGCAGTACTTC; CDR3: CASSLRAGEGGEQYF
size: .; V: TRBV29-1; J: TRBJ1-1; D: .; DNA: TGCAGCGTTGGAGGTTTAAGGGTCACTGAAGCTTTCTTT; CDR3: CSVGGLRVTEAFF
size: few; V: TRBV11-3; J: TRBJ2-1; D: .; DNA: TGTGCCAGCAGCAAACGGGATCTTACCTACAATGAGCAGTTCTTC; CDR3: CASSKRDLTYNEQFF
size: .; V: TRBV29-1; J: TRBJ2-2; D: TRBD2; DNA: TGCAGCGTTGAGGTGGCGGGAGGAGGCACCGGGGAGCTGTTTTTT; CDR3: CSVEVAGGGTGELFF
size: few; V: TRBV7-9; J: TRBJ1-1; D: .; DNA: TGTGCCAGCAGCTCAGACAGCCTCTCGGGCATGAACACTGAAGCTTTCTTT; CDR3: CASSSDSLSGMNTEAFF
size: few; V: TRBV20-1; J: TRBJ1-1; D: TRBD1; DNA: TGCAGTGCTAGAGGTGGAGGGGGCGGTCGTGAAGCTTTCTTT; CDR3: CSARGGGGGREAFF
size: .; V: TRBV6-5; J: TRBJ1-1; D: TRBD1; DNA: TGTGCCAGCAGTTACGGGGGAGGGGGCCCGAACACTGAAGCTTTCTTT; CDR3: CASSYGGGGPNTEAFF
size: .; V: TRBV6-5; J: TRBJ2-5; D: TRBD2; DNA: TGTGCCAGCAGGATCCCGGGGGGGGACGGAGAGACCCAGTACTTC; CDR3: CASRIPGGDGETQYF
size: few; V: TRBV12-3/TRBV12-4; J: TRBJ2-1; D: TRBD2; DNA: TGTGCCAGCAGTTCCCTAGCGGGACCGACGGGCAATGAGCAGTTCTTC; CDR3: CASSSLAGPTGNEQFF
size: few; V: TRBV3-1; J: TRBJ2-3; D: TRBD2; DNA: TGTGCCAGCAGCCAAGTCCTAGCGGGAGGGCCCCCCACAGATACGCAGTATTTT; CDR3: CASSQVLAGGPPTDTQYF
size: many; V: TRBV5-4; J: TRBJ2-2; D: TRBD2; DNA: TGTGCCAGCAGCCCCAGACTAGCGGCAAACACCGGGGAGCTGTTTTTT; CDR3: CASSPRLAANTGELFF
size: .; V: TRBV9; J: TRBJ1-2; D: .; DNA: TGTGCCAGCAGCCCAACGGACACCGGAAGACGATATGGCTACACCTTC; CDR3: CASSPTDTGRRYGYTF
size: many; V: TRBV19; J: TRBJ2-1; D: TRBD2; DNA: TGTGCCAGTAGTAGCCTTCTCCGCGGGAGGGAGAATGAGCAGTTCTTC; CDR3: CASSSLLRGRENEQFF
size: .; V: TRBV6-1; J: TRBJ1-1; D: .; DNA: TGTGCCAGCAGTGAGGACGGAGAGTCCGAAGCTTTCTTT; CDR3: CASSEDGESEAFF
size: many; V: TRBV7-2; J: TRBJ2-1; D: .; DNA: TGTGCCAGCAGCTCCCGTGGGGGAATTGAGCAGTTCTTC; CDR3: CASSSRGGIEQFF
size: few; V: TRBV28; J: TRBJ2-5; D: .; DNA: TGTGCCAGCAGCCCGGGCCTACGGGGGGCCGGAGAGACCCAGTACTTC; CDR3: CASSPGLRGAGETQYF
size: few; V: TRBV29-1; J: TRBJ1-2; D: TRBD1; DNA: TGCAGCGTTGATTATACAGGGGTCTTCTACACCTTC; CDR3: CSVDYTGVFYTF
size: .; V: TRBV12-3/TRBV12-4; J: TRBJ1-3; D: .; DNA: TGTGCCAGCAGTGTACGGACTGGAAACACCATATATTTT; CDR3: CASSVRTGNTIYF
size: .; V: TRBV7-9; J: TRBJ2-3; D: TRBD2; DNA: TGTGCCAGCAGCCTCAGCGGGGGCACAGATACGCAGTATTTT; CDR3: CASSLSGGTDTQYF
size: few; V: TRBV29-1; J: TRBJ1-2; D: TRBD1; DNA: TGCAGCGTCCCCGGCCCGGACAGGGCCAACTATGGCTACACCTTC; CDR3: CSVPGPDRANYGYTF
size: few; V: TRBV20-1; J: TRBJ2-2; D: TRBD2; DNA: TGCAGTGCTAGAGCTAGCGGGAGTGCCGGGGAGCTGTTTTTT; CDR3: CSARASGSAGELFF
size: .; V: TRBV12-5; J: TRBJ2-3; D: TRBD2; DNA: TGTGCTAGTGCCAATAGCGGGGTTTATACGCAGTATTTT; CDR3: CASANSGVYTQYF
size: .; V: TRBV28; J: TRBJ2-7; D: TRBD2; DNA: TGTGCCAGCAGTTCCCCTAGCGGGGGGGACCACGAGCAGTACTTC; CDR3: CASSSPSGGDHEQYF
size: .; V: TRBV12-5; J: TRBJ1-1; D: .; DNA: TGTGCTAGCGACGGGGGGGGGAACACTGAAGCTTTCTTT; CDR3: CASDGGGNTEAFF
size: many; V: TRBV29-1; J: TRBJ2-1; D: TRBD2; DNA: TGCAGCGTTTCCTTCCTAGCGGGAGTGATAAATGAGCAGTTCTTC; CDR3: CSVSFLAGVINEQFF
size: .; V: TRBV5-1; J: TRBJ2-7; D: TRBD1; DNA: TGCGCCAGCAGCGACAGGGGGCTATACGAGCAGTACTTC; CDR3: CASSDRGLYEQYF
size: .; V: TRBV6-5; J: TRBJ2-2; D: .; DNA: TGTGCCAGCAGCCAGGGATGGAACACCGGGGAGCTGTTTTTT; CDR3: CASSQGWNTGELFF
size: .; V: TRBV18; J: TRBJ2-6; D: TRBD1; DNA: TGTGCCAGCAGACAGGGAAGTGGGGCCAACGTCCTGACTTTC; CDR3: CASRQGSGANVLTF
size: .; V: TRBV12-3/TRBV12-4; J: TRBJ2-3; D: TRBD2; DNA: TGTGCCAGCAGTTTCTTGTCGGGACTAGCGGGAGTCACAGATACGCAGTATTTT; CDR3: CASSFLSGLAGVTDTQYF
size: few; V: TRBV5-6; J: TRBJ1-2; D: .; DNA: TGTGCCAGCAGCTTGTCATCAGGGACGGGGGGCTACACCTTC; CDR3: CASSLSSGTGGYTF
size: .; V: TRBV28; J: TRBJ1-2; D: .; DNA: TGTGCCAGCAGTTACACCGGAGCCACTGGAAACTATGGCTACACCTTC; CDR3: CASSYTGATGNYGYTF
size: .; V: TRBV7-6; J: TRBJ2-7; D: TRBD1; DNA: TGTGCCAGTAAAAAATCAGGGGGCGCCTACGAGCAGTACTTC; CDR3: CASKKSGGAYEQYF
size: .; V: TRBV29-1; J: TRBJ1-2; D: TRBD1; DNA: TGCAGCTTCCGGGACAGGAATAACTATGGCTACACCTTC; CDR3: CSFRDRNNYGYTF
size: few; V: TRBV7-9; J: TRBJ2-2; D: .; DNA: TGTGCCAGCAGCTTAGCAGGGTCTCGCACCGGGGAGCTGTTTTTT; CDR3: CASSLAGSRTGELFF
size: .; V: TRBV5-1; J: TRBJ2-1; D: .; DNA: TGCGCCAGCAGCTTGGGGCGGGGGCTCTACAATGAGCAGTTCTTC; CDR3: CASSLGRGLYNEQFF
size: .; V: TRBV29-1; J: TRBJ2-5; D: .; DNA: TGCAGCGTTGGCACAGTCGGGGAGACCCAGTACTTC; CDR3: CSVGTVGETQYF
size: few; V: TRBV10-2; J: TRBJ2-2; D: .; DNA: TGCGCCAGCAGTTTCGGTATGGGGACCGGGGAGCTGTTTTTT; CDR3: CASSFGMGTGELFF
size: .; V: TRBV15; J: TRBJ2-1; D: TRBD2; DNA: TGTGCCACCAGTTCCGGGACTAGCCGCTACAATGAGCAGTTCTTC; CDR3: CATSSGTSRYNEQFF
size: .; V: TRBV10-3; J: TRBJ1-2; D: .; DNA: TGTGCCATCAGTGTTTTAGGCTATGGCTACACCTTC; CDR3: CAISVLGYGYTF
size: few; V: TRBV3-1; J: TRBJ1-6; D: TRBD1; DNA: TGTGCCAGCAGCCAGGGGGGACAGGGAGCCTCACCCCTCCACTTT; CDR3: CASSQGGQGASPLHF
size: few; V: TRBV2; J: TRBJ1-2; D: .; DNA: TGTGCCAGCAGGCAGGATAACTATGGCTACACCTTC; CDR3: CASRQDNYGYTF
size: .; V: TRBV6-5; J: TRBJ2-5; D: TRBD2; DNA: TGTGCCAGCAGTGACTGGACTAGCGGAAGAGAGACCCAGTACTTC; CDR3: CASSDWTSGRETQYF
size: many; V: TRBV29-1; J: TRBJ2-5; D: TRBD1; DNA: TGCAGCGTACGGACAGGTCAAGAGACCCAGTACTTC; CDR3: CSVRTGQETQYF
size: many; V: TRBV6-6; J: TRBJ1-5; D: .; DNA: TGTGCCAGCCGCTACGGTGGGGGAATGGACAATCAGCCCCAGCATTTT; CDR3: CASRYGGGMDNQPQHF
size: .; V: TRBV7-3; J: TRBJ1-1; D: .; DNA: TGTGCCAGCAGCTCCACCTCGGTTGGGGCGGCGGATGAAGCTTTCTTT; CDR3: CASSSTSVGAADEAFF